This T cell receptor beta chain came from a study of CD8+ T cells in alopecia areata (dated by TCRdb to 2017 to 2018). Notes on the research overall: In both human patients and the C3H/HeJ mouse model, the study applied high-throughput TCRbeta sequencing to look at T cell clonal expansion in alopecia areata. The RNA source kit depended on sample type: the PAXgene miRNA kit for fixed scalp, the miRNeasy kit for PBMCs, and the RNeasy kit for mouse skin. TCRbeta CDR3 regions were amplified by immunoSEQ multiplex PCR with 35 Vbeta forward and 13 Jbeta reverse primers. Clonality in the scalp was compared among normal scalp (n=4), patchy alopecia areata scalp (n=8), and alopecia totalis/universalis scalp (n=8). On the human side, TCRbeta sequencing was run on scalp tissue and on sorted CD4+ and CD8+ peripheral blood T cells from healthy controls and from alopecia areata patients with either patchy or totalis/universalis disease.

The library was made by the immunoSEQ multiplex PCR assay. RNA was extracted from all samples and reverse transcribed into cDNA, which served as template for TCR sequencing. First-strand cDNA was synthesized using SuperScript III with a 2:1 mix of oligo-dT and random hexamers. A synthetic immune receptor repertoire was used to assess amplification bias, and residual bias was removed computationally. Under the source paper's analysis protocol: Raw reads were preprocessed for error removal, and CDR3 was defined according to IMGT conventions as running from the conserved cysteine to phenylalanine. Clonality was computed by normalizing Shannon entropy by log2 of the number of productive unique TCRs and subtracting the result from 1. Whether scalp clones were CD4 or CD8 was inferred by matching scalp TCRbeta sequences against CD4 and CD8 repertoires sorted from blood. Held by TCRdb, this immuneACCESS table contains in-frame sequences only and omits some clones. Under half of the omission traces to an unresolved V gene where checked; the cause of the rest is unknown. V and J calls plus clone size are reproduced from that table; the DNA served to infer D and trimming. The table for this sample lists 89,000 or so clones; approximately 50% of them were counted only once. Of the sample, 5.5% to 6% falls within the top ten clones.

Notes on this clone: The antigen it binds to is not known. No base-level quality is on record; no much larger clone is a single base apart.

General conclusions and limits of the study: Unlike mouse skin, which is dominated by gammadelta T cells, normal human skin has resident alphabeta T cells that are also sequenced, and this complicates analysis of the scalp TCR repertoire. Higher clonality and more expanded CD8+ clones were observed in lesional scalp than in normal scalp, particularly in alopecia totalis/universalis, a finding suggestive of antigenic drive. TCR sequences shared between patients were less clear than in mice, possibly partly because of HLA diversity in the patient population.

Lesional scalp punch biopsies and peripheral blood were obtained from alopecia areata patients. PBMCs were isolated by density centrifugation and stained for CD3, CD4 and CD8, and CD4+ and CD8+ T cells were sorted on a FACSAria. Alopecia areata patients who were not treated were recruited through a multicenter biomarker study. Blood CD8+ T cells from roughly five biomarker-study patients were further sorted into NKG2D-low and NKG2D-high fractions. V is trimmed back by 0 bases and J by 4 bases, and the junction contains 3 bases that no gene match accounts for. For CDR1 and CDR2, the germline V gene lists SGHVS and FQNEAQ. Measured from the cysteine to the phenylalanine, the CDR3 is 15 residues long. Of the read, only the CDR3 DNA is kept; its 45 bases are in frame from base 1.

The chain links TRBV7-8 with TRBJ1-5; 7 junctional bases match TRBD1. The material sequenced was NKG2D-high CD8+ T cells sorted from blood. Explained via the paper, the cell subset or site label denotes: sorted CD8+ NKG2D-high blood T cells. The sequence came from a human donor with alopecia areata. The DNA sequence is as follows: TGTGCCAGCAGCTTAGCCCGACAGGGAAATCAGCCCCAGCATTTT. Translated, this is CASSLARQGNQPQHF.